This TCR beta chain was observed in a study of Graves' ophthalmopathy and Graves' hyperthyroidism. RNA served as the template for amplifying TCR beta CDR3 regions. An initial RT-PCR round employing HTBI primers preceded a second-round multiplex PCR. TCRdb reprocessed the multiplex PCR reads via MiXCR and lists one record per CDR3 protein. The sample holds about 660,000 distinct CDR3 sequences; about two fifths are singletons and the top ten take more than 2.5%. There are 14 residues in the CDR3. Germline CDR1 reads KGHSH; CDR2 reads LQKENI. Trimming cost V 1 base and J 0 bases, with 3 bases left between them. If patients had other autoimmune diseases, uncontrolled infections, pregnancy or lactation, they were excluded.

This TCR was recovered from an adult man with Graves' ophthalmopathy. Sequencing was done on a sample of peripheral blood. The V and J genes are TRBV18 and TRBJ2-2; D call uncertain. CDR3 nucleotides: TGTGCCAGCTCACCACTAGCGAACACCGGGGAGCTGTTTTTT. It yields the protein CASSPLANTGELFF.